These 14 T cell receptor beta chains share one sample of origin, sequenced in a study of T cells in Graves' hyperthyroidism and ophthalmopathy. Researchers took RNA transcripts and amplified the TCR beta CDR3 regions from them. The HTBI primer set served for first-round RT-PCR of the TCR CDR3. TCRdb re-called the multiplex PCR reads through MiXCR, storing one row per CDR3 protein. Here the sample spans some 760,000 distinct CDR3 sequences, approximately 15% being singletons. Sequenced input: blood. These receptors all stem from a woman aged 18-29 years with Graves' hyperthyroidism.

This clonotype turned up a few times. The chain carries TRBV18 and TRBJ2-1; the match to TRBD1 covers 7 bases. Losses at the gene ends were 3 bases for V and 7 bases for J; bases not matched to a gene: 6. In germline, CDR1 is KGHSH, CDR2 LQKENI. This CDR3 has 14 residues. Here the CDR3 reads CASSPGTASNEQFF. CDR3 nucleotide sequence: TGTGCCAGCTCACCGGGGACAGCTTCTAATGAGCAGTTCTTC.

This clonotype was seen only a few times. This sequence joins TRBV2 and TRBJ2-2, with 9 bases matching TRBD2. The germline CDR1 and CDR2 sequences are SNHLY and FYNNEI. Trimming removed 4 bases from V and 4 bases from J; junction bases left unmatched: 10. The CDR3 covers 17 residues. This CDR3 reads CASSGLAAFSGTGELFF. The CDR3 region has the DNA TGTGCCAGCAGTGGACTAGCGGCCTTTTCTGGCACCGGGGAGCTGTTTTTT. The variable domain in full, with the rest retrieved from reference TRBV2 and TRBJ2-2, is EPEVTQTPSHQVTQMGQEVILRCVPISNHLYFYWYRQILGQKVEFLVSFYNNEISEKSEIFDDQFSVERPDGSNFTLKIRSTKLEDSAMYFCASSGLAAFSGTGELFFGEGSRLTVL.

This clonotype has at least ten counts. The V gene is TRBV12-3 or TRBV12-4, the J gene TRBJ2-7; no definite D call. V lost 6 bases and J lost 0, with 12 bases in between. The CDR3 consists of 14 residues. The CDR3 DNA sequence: TGTGCCAGCAGCCCCCGACGTGACTCCTACGAGCAGTACTTC. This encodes CASSPRRDSYEQYF.

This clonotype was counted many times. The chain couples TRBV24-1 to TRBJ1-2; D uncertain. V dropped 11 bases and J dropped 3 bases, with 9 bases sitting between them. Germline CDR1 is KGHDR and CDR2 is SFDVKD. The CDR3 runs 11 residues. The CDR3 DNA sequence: TGTGCCATCCTTAGGGACTATGGCTACACCTTC. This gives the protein CAILRDYGYTF.

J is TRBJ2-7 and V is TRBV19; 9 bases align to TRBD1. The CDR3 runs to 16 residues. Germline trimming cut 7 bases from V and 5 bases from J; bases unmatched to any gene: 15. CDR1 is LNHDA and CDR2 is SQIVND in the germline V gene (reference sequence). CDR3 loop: CASMGSTGTGRNEQYF. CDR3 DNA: TGTGCCAGTATGGGTTCTACCGGGACAGGGAGAAACGAGCAGTACTTC.

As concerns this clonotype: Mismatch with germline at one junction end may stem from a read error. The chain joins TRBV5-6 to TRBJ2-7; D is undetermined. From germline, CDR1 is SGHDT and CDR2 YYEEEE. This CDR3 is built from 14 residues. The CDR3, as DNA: TGTGCCAACAGCTTGCCAGGTACCTCCTACGAGCAGTACTTC. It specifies CANSLPGTSYEQYF.

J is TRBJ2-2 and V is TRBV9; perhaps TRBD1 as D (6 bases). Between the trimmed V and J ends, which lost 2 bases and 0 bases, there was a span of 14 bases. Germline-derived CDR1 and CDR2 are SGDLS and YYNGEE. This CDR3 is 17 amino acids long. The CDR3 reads CASSVTPQGANTGELFF. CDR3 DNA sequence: TGTGCCAGCAGCGTTACCCCACAGGGCGCGAACACCGGGGAGCTGTTTTTT.

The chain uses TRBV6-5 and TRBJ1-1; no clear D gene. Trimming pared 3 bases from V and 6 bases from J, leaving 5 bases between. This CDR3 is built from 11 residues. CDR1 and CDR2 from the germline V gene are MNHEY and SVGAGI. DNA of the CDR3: TGTGCCAGCAGTTATAAGGCTGAAGCTTTCTTT. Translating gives CASSYKAEAFF.

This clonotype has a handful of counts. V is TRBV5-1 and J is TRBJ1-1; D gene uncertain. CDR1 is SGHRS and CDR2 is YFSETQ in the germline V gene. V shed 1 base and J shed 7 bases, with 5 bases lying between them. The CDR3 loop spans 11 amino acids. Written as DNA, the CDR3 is TGCGCCAGCAGCTTGAATAATGAAGCTTTCTTT. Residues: CASSLNNEAFF.

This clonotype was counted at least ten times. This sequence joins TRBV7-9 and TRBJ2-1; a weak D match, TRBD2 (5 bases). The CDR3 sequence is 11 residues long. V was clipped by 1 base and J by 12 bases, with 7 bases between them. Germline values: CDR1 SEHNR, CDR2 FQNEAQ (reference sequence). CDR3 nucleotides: TGTGCCAGCAGCTTAGGTCGGGGGCAGTTCTTC. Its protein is CASSLGRGQFF.

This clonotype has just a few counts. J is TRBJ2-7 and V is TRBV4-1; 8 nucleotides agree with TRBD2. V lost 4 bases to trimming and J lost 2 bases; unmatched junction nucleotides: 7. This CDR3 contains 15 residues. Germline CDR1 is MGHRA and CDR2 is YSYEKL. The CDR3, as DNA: TGCGCCAGCAGCCTAGCTAGCGGGTGGACCTACGAGCAGTACTTC. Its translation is CASSLASGWTYEQYF.

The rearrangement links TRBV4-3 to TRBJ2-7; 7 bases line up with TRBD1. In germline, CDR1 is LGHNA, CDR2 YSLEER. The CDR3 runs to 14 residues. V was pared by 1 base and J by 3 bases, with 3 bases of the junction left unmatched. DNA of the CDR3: TGCGCCAGCAGCCAAGCAGACAGGGACTACGAGCAGTACTTC. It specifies CASSQADRDYEQYF.

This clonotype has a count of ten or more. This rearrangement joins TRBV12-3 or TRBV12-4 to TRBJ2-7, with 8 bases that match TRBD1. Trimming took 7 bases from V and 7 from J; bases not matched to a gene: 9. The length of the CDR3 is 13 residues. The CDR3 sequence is CASNPFGTGEQYF. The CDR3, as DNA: TGTGCCAGCAACCCGTTTGGGACAGGAGAGCAGTACTTC.

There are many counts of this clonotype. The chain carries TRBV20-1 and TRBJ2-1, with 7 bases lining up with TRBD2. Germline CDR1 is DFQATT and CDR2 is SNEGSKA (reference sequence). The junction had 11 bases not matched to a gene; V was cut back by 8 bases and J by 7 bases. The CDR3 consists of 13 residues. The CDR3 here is CSQAGRTSNEQFF. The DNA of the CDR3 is TGCAGTCAAGCGGGGAGAACCTCGAATGAGCAGTTCTTC.